This TCR beta chain was recorded in a study of shared clonotypes between healthy human individuals. Study outcomes and limitations: Genetic and exposure-history diversity was limited by the few donors.

Only one count was recorded for this clone. Its specificity is unknown. Produced via immunoSEQ multiplex PCR; TCRdb's table is partial and in-frame only. The sample shows 2.3 million or so clones, 80% to 95% of them seen only once. Investigators divided CD4+ cells into CD45RA+ naive and CD45RA-negative memory subsets. This clonotype was sampled from a man younger than 30 in good health. Some clones in this sample may be carry-over from other donors' samples. Sequencing used naive CD4+ T cells from PBMCs. Subset indicated: CD45RA+ positively selected.

CDR3 in DNA: TGTGCCAGCAGTTTGAGGGGGGTCTCTGGAAACACCATATATTTT. Encoded protein: CASSLRGVSGNTIYF. This chain connects TRBV5-4 to TRBJ1-3, with D maybe TRBD1 (6 bases). Trimming took off 5 bases at V and 0 bases at J, with 12 bases between the two ends. Germline CDR1 and CDR2: SGHNT and YYREEE (reference sequence). CDR3 length: 15 residues.